This TCR beta chain was retrieved from a study of control samples from healthy donors and cancer patients. Some clones are missing from TCRdb's copy, which holds only in-frame ones; the method was immunoSEQ multiplex PCR. The sample has tens of thousands of clones, about 89% seen once. V was pared by 4 bases and J by 4 bases, with 9 bases of the junction left unmatched. This CDR3 is built from 15 residues. Per the germline V gene, CDR1 is SGHNT and CDR2 is YYREEE (reference sequence). The source of this sequence is a man aged 50-59 years in good health. The sequencing input was blood. The chain couples TRBV5-4 to TRBJ2-7, with 9 nucleotides matching TRBD1. The CDR3 region has the DNA TGTGCCAGCAGCCGGACGACAGGGGGGCAATACGAGCAGTACTTC. Amino acid sequence: CASSRTTGGQYEQYF.